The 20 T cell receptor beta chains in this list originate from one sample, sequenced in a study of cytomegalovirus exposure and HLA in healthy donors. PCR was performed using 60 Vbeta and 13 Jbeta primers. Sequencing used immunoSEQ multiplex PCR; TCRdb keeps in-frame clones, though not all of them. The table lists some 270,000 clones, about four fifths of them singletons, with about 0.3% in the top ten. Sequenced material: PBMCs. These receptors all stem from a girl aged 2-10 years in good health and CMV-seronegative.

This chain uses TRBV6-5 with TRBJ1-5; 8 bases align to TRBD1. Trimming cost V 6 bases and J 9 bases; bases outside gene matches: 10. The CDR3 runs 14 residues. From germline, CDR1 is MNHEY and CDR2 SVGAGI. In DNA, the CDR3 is TGTGCCAGCAGGATGGGGACAGGTGACGGGCCCCAGCATTTT. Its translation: CASRMGTGDGPQHF.

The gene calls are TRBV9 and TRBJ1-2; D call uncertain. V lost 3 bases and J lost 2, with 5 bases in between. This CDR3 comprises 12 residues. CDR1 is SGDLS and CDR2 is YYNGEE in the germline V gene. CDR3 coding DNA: TGTGCCAGCAGCGCTGAGAACTATGGCTACACCTTC. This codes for CASSAENYGYTF. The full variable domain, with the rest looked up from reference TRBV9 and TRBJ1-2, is DSGVTQTPKHLITATGQRVTLRCSPRSGDLSVYWYQQSLDQGLQFLIQYYNGEERAKGNILERFSAQQFPDLHSELNLSSLELGDSALYFCASSAENYGYTFGSGTRLTVV.

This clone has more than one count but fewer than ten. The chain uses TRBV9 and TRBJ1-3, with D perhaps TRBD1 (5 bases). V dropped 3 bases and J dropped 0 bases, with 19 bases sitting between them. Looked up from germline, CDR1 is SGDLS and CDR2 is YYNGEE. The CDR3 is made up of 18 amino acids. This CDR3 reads CASSATQGKGSSGNTIYF. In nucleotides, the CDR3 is TGTGCCAGCAGCGCCACCCAAGGGAAGGGGTCCTCTGGAAACACCATATATTTT.

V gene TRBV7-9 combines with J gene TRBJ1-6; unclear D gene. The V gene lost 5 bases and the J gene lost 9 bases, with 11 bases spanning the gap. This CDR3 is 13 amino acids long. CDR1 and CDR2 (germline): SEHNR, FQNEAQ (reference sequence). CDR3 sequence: CASSPLEGSPLHF. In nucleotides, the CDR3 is TGTGCCAGCAGCCCCCTGGAGGGTTCACCCCTCCACTTT.

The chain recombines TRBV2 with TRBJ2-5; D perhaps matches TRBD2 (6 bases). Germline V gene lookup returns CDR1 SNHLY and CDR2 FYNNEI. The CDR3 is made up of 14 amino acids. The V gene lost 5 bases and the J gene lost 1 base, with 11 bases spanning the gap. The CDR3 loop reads CASSLRDFQETQYF. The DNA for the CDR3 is TGTGCCAGCAGTTTACGGGACTTCCAAGAGACCCAGTACTTC.

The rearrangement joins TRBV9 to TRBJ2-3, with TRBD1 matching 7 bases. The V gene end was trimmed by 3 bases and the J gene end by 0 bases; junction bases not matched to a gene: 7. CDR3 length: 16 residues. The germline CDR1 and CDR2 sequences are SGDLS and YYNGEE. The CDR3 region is CASSAPGQISTDTQYF. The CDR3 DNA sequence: TGTGCCAGCAGCGCCCCGGGACAGATAAGCACAGATACGCAGTATTTT.

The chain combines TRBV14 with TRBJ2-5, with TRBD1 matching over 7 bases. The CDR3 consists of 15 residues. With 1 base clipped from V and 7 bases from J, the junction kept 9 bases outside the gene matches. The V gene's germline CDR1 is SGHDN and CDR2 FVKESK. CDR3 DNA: TGTGCCAGCAGCCAAGGACAGGGCTCGAGTAGGACCCAGTACTTC. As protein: CASSQGQGSSRTQYF. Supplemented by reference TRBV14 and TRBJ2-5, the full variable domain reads EAGVTQFPSHSVIEKGQTVTLRCDPISGHDNLYWYRRVMGKEIKFLLHFVKESKQDESGMPNNRFLAERTGGTYSTLKVQPAELEDSGVYFCASSQGQGSSRTQYFGPGTRLLVL.

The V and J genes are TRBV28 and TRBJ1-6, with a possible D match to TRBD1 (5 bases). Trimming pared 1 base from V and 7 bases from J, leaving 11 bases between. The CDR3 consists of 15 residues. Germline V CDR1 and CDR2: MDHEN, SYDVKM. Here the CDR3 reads CASSLLGTYNSPLHF. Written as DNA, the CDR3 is TGTGCCAGCAGTTTATTAGGGACTTACAATTCACCCCTCCACTTT.

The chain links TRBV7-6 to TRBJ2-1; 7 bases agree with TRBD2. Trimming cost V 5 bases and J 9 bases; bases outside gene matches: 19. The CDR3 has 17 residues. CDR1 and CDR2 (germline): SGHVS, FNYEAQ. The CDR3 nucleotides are TGTGCCAGCAGCCTAGTTACCCCCCCGGGACTATTGGGTGAGCAGTTCTTC. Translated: CASSLVTPPGLLGEQFF.

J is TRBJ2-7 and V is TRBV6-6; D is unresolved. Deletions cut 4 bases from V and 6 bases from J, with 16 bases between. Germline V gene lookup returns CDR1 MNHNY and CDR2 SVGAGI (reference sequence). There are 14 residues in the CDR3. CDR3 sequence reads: CASSFAGSPLEQYF. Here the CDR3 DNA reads TGTGCCAGCAGTTTCGCAGGATCCCCACTCGAGCAGTACTTC.

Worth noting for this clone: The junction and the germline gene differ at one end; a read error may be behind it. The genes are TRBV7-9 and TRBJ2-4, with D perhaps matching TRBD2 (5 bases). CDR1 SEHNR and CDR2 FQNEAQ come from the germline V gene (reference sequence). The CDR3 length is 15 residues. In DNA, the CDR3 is TGTTCCAGCACCATGCTTTGGGAGGCCAAAAACATTCAGTACTTC. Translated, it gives CSSTMLWEAKNIQYF. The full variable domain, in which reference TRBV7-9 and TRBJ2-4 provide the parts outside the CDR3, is DTGVSQNPRHKITKRGQNVTFRCDPISEHNRLYWYRQTLGQGPEFLTYFQNEAQLEKSRLLSDRFSAERPKGSFSTLEIQRTEQGDSAMYLCSSTMLWEAKNIQYFGAGTRLSVL.

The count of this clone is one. CDR3 in DNA: TGTGCCACCAGCAGGAGACTAGCGGGAGCCCCAGAGACCCAGTACTTC. Translation gives CATSRRLAGAPETQYF. The V gene is TRBV15, the J gene TRBJ2-5; the match to TRBD2 covers 12 bases. The CDR3 runs 16 residues. Germline lookup yields CDR1 LNHNV and CDR2 YYDKDF (reference sequence). V was pared by 3 bases and J by 4 bases, with 6 bases of the junction left unmatched.

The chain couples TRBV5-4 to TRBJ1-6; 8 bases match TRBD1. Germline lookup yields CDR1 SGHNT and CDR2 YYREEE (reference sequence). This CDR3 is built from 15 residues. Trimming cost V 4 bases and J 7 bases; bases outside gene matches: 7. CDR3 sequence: CASSSRQGHNSPLHF. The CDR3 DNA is TGTGCCAGCAGCAGCAGACAGGGGCACAATTCACCCCTCCACTTT.

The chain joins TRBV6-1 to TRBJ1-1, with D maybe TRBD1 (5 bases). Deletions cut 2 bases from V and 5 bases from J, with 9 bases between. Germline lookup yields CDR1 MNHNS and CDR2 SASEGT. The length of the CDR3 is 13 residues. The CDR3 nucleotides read TGTGCCAGCAGTGAAAAGGGGAGGACTGAAGCTTTCTTT. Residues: CASSEKGRTEAFF.

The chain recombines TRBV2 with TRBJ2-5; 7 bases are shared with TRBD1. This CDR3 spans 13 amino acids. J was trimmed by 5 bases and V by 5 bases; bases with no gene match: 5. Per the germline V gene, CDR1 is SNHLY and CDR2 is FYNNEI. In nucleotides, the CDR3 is TGTGCCAGCAGTAGAGGGGGCGCCGAGACCCAGTACTTC. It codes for CASSRGGAETQYF. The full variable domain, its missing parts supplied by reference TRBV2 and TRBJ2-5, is EPEVTQTPSHQVTQMGQEVILRCVPISNHLYFYWYRQILGQKVEFLVSFYNNEISEKSEIFDDQFSVERPDGSNFTLKIRSTKLEDSAMYFCASSRGGAETQYFGPGTRLLVL.

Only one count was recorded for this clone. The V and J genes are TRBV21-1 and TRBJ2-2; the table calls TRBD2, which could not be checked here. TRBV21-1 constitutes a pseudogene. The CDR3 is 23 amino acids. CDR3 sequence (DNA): TGTGCCAGCAGCAAATTACTCTGGACTTCCCCGGACCCACCTCGCCGAAACACCGGGGAGCTGTTTTTT. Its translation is CASSKLLWTSPDPPRRNTGELFF.

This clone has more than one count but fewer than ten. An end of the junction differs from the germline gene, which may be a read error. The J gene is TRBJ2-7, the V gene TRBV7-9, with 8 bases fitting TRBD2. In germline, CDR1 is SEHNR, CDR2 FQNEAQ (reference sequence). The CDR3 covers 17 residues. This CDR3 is CSSSLRISRGGPYEQYF. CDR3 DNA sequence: TGTTCCAGCAGCTTAAGGATAAGTCGGGGGGGCCCGTACGAGCAGTACTTC.

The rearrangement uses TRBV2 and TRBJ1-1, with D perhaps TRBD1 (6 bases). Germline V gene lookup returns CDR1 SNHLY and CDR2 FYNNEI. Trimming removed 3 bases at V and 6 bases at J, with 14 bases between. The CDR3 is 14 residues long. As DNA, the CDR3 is TGTGCCAGCAGTGACCGGGGGGCGAGGGCTGAAGCTTTCTTT. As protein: CASSDRGARAEAFF.

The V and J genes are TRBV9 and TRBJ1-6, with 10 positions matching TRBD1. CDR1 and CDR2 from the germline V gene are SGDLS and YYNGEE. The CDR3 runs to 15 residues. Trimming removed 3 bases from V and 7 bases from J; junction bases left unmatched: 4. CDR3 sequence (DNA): TGTGCCAGCAGCGGGGGGACAGGGGTCAATTCACCCCTCCACTTT. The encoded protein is CASSGGTGVNSPLHF.

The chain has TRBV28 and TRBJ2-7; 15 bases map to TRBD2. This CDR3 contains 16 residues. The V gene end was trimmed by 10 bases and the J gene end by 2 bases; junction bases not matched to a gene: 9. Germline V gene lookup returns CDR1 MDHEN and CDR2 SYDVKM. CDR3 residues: CATSGLAGGPTYEQYF. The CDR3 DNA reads TGTGCCACCTCTGGACTAGCGGGAGGGCCCACCTACGAGCAGTACTTC.